This T cell receptor (beta chain) emerged from a study of CD8+ T cells in alopecia areata. Study-level information: Tofacitinib was taken orally by treated patients, and the dose was 5 to 10 mg twice daily. Treatment with tofacitinib (6 to 18 months) was followed by 6 months off drug. The study, taken as a whole, reports: Scalp samples also yield sequences from resident alphabeta T cells of normal skin.

This clone has only a few counts. Its antigen is still unknown. The CDR3 length is 14 residues. The V end lost 6 bases, the J end lost 2 bases, and 13 bases lay between the germline ends. The germline CDR1 and CDR2 sequences are SNHLY and FYNNEI. TCR sequencing used cDNA made by reverse transcription of extracted RNA. Generated by immunoSEQ multiplex PCR, the TCRdb table keeps only in-frame clones and is missing some. The sample has 150,000 to 200,000 clones, 59% seen once; the top ten hold under 15%. This material consisted of CD4+ T cells sorted from blood, taken at week 0. This clonotype originated in a human donor with alopecia areata. This chain links TRBV2 with TRBJ2-5; possible D gene TRBD1, 6 bases. CDR3 bases: TGTGCCAGCAGGGACACAGGGTGGCAAGAGACCCAGTACTTC. Translating gives CASRDTGWQETQYF.